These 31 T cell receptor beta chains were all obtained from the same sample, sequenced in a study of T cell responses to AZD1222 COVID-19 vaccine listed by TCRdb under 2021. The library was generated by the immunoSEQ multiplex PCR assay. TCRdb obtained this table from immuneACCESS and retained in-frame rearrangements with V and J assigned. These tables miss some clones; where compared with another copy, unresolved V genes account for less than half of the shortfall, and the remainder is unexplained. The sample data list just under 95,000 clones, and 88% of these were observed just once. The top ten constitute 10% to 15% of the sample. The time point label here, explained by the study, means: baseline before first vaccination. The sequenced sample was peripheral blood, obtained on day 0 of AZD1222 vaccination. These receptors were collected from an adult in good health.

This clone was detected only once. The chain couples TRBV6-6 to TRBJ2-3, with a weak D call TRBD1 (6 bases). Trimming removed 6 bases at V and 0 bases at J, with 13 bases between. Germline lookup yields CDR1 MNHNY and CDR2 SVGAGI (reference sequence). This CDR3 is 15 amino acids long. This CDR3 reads CASRPRDISTDTQYF. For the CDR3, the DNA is TGTGCCAGCAGGCCCCGGGACATAAGCACAGATACGCAGTATTTT.

CDR3 loop: CASSVSEQYYEQYF. CDR3 nucleotides: TGTGCCAGCAGCGTATCCGAACAATACTACGAGCAGTACTTC. The chain joins TRBV9 to TRBJ2-7; D is ambiguous. V gave up 1 base and J gave up 3 bases, with 11 bases separating them. In germline, CDR1 is SGDLS, CDR2 YYNGEE. The CDR3 length is 14 residues.

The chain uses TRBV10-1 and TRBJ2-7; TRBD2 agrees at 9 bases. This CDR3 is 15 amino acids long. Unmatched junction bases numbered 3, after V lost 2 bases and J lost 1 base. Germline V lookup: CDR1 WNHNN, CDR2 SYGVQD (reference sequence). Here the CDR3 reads CASSEASGVSYEQYF. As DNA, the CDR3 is TGCGCCAGCAGTGAGGCTAGCGGGGTATCCTACGAGCAGTACTTC.

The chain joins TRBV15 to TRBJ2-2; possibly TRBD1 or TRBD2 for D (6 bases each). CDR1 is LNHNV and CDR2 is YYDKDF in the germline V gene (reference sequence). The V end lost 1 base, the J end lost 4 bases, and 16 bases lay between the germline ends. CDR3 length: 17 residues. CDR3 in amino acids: CATSRVGAGEVTGELFF. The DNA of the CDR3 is TGTGCCACCAGCAGAGTTGGTGCAGGGGAGGTCACCGGGGAGCTGTTTTTT.

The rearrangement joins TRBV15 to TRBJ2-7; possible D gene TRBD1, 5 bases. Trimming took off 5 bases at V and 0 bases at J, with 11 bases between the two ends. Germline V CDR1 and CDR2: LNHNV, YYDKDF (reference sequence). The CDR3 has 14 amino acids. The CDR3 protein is CATSLTGDSYEQYF. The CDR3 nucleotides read TGTGCCACCAGCTTAACAGGTGACTCCTACGAGCAGTACTTC. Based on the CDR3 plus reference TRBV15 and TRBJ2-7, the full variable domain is DAMVIQNPRYQVTQFGKPVTLSCSQTLNHNVMYWYQQKSSQAPKLLFHYYDKDFNNEADTPDNFQSRRPNTSFCFLDIRSPGLGDTAMYLCATSLTGDSYEQYFGPGTRLTVT.

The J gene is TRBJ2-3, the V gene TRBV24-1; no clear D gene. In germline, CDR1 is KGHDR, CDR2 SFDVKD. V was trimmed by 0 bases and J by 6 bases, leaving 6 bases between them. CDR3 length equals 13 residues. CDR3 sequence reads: CATSDLARDTQYF. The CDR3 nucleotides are TGTGCCACCAGTGATTTGGCCCGGGATACGCAGTATTTT.

The CDR3: CASSPVDRTNYGYTF. CDR3 nucleotides: TGTGCCAGCTCACCGGTGGACAGGACTAACTATGGCTACACCTTC. J is TRBJ1-2 and V is TRBV18, with TRBD1 matching over 7 bases. With V trimmed by 3 bases and J by 0 bases, 4 bases remained unmatched. CDR1 is KGHSH, CDR2 LQKENI, per germline. The CDR3 has 15 amino acids.

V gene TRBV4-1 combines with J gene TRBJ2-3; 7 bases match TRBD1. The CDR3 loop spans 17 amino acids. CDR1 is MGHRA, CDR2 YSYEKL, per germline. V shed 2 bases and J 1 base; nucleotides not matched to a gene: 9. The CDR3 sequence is CASSQPRQGPRTDTQYF. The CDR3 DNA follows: TGCGCCAGCAGCCAACCCCGACAGGGACCCCGCACAGATACGCAGTATTTT.

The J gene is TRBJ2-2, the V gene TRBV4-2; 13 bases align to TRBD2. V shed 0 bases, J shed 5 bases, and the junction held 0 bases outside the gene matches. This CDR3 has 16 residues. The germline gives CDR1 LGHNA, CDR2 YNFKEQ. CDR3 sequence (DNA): TGTGCCAGCAGCCAAGAACTAGCGGGGGGGACCGGGGAGCTGTTTTTT. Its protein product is CASSQELAGGTGELFF.

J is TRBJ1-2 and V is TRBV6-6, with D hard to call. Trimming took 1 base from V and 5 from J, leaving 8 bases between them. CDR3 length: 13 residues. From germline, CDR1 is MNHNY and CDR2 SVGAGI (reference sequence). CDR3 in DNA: TGTGCCAGCAGTTACTTGGCCGCTTATGGCTACACCTTC. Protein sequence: CASSYLAAYGYTF.

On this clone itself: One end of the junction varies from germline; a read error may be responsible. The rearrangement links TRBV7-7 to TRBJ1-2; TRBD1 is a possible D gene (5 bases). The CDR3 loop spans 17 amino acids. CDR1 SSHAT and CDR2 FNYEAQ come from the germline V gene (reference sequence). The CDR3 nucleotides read TGTGCTAGCAGCTCAAAGTCCCCAGGGTGGGGTCAAATAGGCTACACCTTC. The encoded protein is CASSSKSPGWGQIGYTF.

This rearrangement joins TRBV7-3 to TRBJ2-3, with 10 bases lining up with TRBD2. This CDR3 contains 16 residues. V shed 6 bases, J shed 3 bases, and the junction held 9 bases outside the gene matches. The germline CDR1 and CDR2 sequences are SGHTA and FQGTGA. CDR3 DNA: TGTGCCAGCAGGCATCCTGGACTAGCGGAGACAGATACGCAGTATTTT. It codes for CASRHPGLAETDTQYF.

In nucleotides, the CDR3 is TGTGCCAGCAGCCCCCAGTCAAAAGAGGAAAAACTGTTTTTT. It yields the protein CASSPQSKEEKLFF. J is TRBJ1-4 and V is TRBV7-2; D not resolved. The CDR3 is 14 amino acids. Germline lookup yields CDR1 SGHTA and CDR2 FQGNSA. Trimming removed 5 bases from V and 8 bases from J, with 15 bases in between.

CDR3 in amino acids: CASSADLNRGQYF. CDR3 in DNA: TGTGCCAGCAGCGCAGACCTCAACAGGGGGCAGTACTTC. V gene TRBV6-5 combines with J gene TRBJ2-7, with 7 bases identical to TRBD1. After removal of 6 bases from V and 9 bases from J, the junction contained 11 bases not matched to a gene. The CDR3 covers 13 residues. Germline-derived CDR1 and CDR2 are MNHEY and SVGAGI.

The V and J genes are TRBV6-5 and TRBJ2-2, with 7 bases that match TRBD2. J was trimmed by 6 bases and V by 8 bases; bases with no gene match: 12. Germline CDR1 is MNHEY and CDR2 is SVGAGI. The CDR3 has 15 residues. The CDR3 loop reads CASHRLAGGPGELFF. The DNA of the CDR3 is TGTGCCAGCCATCGACTAGCTGGGGGTCCCGGGGAGCTGTTTTTT.

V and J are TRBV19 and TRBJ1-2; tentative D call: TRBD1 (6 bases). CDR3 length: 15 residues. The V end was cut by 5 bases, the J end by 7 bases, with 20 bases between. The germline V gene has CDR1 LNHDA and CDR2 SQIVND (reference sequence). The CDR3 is CASSPRGAGVRGYTF. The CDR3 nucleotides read TGTGCCAGTAGTCCAAGGGGGGCCGGGGTTCGTGGCTACACCTTC.

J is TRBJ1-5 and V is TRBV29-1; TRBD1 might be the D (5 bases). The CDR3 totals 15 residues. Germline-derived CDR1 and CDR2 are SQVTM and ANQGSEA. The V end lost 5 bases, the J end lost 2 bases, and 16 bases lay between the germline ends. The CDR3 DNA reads TGCAGCGTTTCAATGGGGGAAGGGGGCAATCAGCCCCAGCATTTT. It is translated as CSVSMGEGGNQPQHF.

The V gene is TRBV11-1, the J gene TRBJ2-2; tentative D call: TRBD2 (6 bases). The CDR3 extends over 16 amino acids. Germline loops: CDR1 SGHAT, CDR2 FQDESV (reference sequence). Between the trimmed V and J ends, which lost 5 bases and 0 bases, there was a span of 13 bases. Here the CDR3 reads CASSPKTRTNTGELFF. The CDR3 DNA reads TGTGCCAGCAGCCCCAAGACTAGAACGAACACCGGGGAGCTGTTTTTT.

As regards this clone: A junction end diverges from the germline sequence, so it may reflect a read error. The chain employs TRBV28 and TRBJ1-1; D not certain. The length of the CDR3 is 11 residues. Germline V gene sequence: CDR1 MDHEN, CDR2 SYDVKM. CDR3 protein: CEVRTGREAFF. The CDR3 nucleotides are TGCGAAGTACGGACGGGCCGTGAAGCTTTCTTT.

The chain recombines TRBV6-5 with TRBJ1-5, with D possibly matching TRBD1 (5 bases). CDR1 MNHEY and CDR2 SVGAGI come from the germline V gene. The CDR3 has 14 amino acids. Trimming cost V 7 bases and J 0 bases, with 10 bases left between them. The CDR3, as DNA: TGTGCCAGCAAGACAGATAATAGCAATCAGCCCCAGCATTTT. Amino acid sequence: CASKTDNSNQPQHF.

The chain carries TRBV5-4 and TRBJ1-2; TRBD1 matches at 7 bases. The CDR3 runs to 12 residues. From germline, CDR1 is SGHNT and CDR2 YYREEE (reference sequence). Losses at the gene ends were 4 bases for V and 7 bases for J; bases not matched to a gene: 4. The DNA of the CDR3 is TGTGCCAGCAGCCGACAGGGTGGTGGCTACACCTTC. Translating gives CASSRQGGGYTF.

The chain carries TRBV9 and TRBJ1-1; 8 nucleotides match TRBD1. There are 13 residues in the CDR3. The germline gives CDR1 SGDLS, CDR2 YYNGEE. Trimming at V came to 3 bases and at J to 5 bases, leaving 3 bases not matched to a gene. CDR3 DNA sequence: TGTGCCAGCAGCGGACAGGGGAATACTGAAGCTTTCTTT. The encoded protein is CASSGQGNTEAFF.

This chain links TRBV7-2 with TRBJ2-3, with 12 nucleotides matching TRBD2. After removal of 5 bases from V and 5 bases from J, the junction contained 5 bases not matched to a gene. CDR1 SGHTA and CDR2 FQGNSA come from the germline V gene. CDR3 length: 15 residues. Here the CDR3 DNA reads TGTGCCAGCAGCATCCTAGCGGGGGGGTTAGATACGCAGTATTTT. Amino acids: CASSILAGGLDTQYF.

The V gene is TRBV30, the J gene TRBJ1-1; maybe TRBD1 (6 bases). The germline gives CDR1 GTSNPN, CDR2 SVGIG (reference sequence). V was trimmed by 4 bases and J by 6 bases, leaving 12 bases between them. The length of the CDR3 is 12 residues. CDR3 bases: TGTGCCTGGATTAGGGGGGGCGCTGAAGCTTTCTTT. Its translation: CAWIRGGAEAFF. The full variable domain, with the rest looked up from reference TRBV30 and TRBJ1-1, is SQTIHQWPATLVQPVGSPLSLECTVEGTSNPNLYWYRQAAGRGLQLLFYSVGIGQISSEVPQNLSASRPQDRQFILSSKKLLLSDSGFYLCAWIRGGAEAFFGQGTRLTVV.

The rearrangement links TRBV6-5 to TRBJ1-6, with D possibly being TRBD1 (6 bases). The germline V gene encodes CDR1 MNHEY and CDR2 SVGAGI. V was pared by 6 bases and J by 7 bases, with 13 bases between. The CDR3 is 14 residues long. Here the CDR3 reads CASSIQGLNSPLHF. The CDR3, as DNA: TGTGCCAGCAGCATACAGGGTTTGAATTCACCCCTCCACTTT.

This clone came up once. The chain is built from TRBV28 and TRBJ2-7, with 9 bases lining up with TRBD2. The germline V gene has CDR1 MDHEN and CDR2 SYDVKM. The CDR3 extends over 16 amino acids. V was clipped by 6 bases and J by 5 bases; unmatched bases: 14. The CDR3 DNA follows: TGTGCCAGCAGACCAAACTTGGCGGGGGGGCCACACGAGCAGTACTTC. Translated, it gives CASRPNLAGGPHEQYF.

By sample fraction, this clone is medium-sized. CDR3 bases: TGTGCCAGCAGCAGAGAGGGGGGAGCTACCGGGGAGCTGTTTTTT. Its protein product is CASSREGGATGELFF. The chain joins TRBV6-5 to TRBJ2-2; either TRBD1 or TRBD2 may fit D (6 bases each). V lost 6 bases and J 5 bases, leaving 16 bases between the germline ends. Germline V gene sequence: CDR1 MNHEY, CDR2 SVGAGI. The CDR3 totals 15 residues.

The CDR3 loop reads CASSNSGTGGETQYF. The CDR3 region has the DNA TGTGCCAGCAGCAACTCCGGGACAGGGGGAGAGACCCAGTACTTC. The chain has TRBV11-3 and TRBJ2-5; TRBD1 agrees at 11 bases. The CDR3 has 15 amino acids. Trimming took 5 bases from V and 4 from J; bases not matched to a gene: 6. In germline, CDR1 is SGHNT, CDR2 YENEEA.

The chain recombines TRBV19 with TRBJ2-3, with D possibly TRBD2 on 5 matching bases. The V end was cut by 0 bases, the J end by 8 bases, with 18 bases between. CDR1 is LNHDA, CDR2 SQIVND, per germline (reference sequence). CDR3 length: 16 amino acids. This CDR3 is CASSIDSAWSKGTQYF. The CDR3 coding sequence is TGTGCCAGTAGTATAGATAGCGCATGGAGCAAGGGTACGCAGTATTTT.

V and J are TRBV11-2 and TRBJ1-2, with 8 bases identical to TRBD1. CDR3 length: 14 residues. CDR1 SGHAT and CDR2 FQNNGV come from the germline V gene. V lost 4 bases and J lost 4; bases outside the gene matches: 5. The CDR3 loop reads CASSSDRVGYGYTF. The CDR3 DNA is TGTGCCAGCAGCTCGGACAGGGTAGGCTATGGCTACACCTTC.

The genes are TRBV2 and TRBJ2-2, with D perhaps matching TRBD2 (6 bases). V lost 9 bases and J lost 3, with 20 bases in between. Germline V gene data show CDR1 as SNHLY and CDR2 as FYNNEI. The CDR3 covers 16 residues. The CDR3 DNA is TGTGCCAGTCGAGCGGAGGCGGGGCTGTACACCGGGGAGCTGTTTTTT. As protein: CASRAEAGLYTGELFF.